This TCR beta chain was captured by sequencing in a study of beta chain features in type 1 diabetes. This CDR3 comprises 11 residues. In germline, CDR1 is GTSNPN, CDR2 SVGIG (reference sequence). The V end lost 1 base, the J end lost 6 bases, and 7 bases lay between the germline ends. This clone turned up a few times. No antigen is known for it. It was via CD45RO/CCR7/CD25/CD127/CD95/CD27 that CD4+ naive, central memory, regulatory and stem cell-like memory cells were sorted. Each sorted fraction was over 95% pure. Notes on the study in general: People with Type 1 diabetes carried modestly yet significantly shorter TCRB CDR3s in all four CD4+ subsets. In comparison with healthy donors, patients had naive, central memory and Treg TCRB repertoires that appeared more similar.

The whole isolated RNA underwent reverse transcription, so sequencing captured expressed TCRB transcripts. Method: immunoSEQ multiplex PCR; TCRdb's copy keeps in-frame clones and lacks some. The sample lists about 660,000 clones; 11% to 15% were seen once. Sample: naive CD4+ T cells from blood. The V call is TRBV30, the J call TRBJ2-7; D is unresolved. This TCR was sampled from a man younger than 30 with type 1 diabetes. The CDR3 coding sequence is TGTGCCTGGAGTGGGATCGCCGAGCAGTACTTC. As protein: CAWSGIAEQYF.